The sequence of this T cell receptor beta chain was determined in a study of cytotoxic CD8 clonotypes in ibrutinib-treated CLL. Findings and caveats of the study: Clonality, elevated at ibrutinib response, dropped back toward baseline at progression.

The intended depth for sequencing was 1 in 200,000 to 1 in 1 million T cells. Repertoires were generated with immunoSEQ multiplex PCR, while TCRdb's copy carries only in-frame clones and drops some. The top ten clones hold approximately 5.1% of a sample with about 300,000 clones, roughly three quarters of them seen once. Germline V gene lookup returns CDR1 MDHEN and CDR2 SYDVKM. This CDR3 comprises 16 residues. V was clipped by 4 bases and J by 1 base; unmatched bases: 5. Comment on this clone: Its antigen remains unidentified.

This TCR was sampled from a human donor with chronic lymphocytic leukemia. Sequences were derived from PBMCs, sampled at disease progression, from a patient treated with ibrutinib. This chain joins TRBV28 and TRBJ1-3; TRBD1 matches at 9 bases. The CDR3 nucleotides read TGTGCCAGCAGTTCCCCGGGACAGGGATCTGGAAACACCATATATTTT. As protein: CASSSPGQGSGNTIYF.